The rows below give T cell receptor beta chains drawn from one sample of a study of blood T cell repertoires in COVID-19. Sequencing was performed with immunoSEQ multiplex PCR; in TCRdb, only in-frame clones are kept and a portion is missing. The sample contains about 88,000 clones, approximately 91% of which appear only once. The sequenced material came from peripheral blood. The receptors derive from a man in his 60s with acute or convalescent COVID-19. Each CDR3 is given with its conserved first and last residue. Fields, in order: V gene, J gene, clone size, D gene, CDR3 protein, CDR3 DNA. The D gene is left open where the match is weak. Size values are once, few and many counts, or a class for expanded clones, and some rows have none.

v_gene: TRBV19; j_gene: TRBJ1-5; abundance: .; d_gene: TRBD1; CDR3aa: CASSMGQLTNQPQHF; CDR3nt: TGTGCCAGTAGTATGGGACAGTTAACCAATCAGCCCCAGCATTTT
v_gene: TRBV9; j_gene: TRBJ2-7; abundance: .; d_gene: .; CDR3aa: CASSGSYSSYEQYF; CDR3nt: TGTGCCAGCAGCGGGTCTTACTCAAGCTACGAGCAGTACTTC
v_gene: TRBV5-6; j_gene: TRBJ1-5; abundance: .; d_gene: .; CDR3aa: CASSTRTDKYNQPQHF; CDR3nt: TGTGCCAGCAGCACGCGGACAGATAAGTACAATCAGCCCCAGCATTTT
v_gene: TRBV19; j_gene: TRBJ2-2; abundance: .; d_gene: .; CDR3aa: CAAESISTGELFF; CDR3nt: TGTGCCGCGGAGTCGATCAGCACCGGGGAGCTGTTTTTT
v_gene: TRBV27; j_gene: TRBJ2-1; abundance: .; d_gene: TRBD1; CDR3aa: CASSLGGTGDSYNEQFF; CDR3nt: TGTGCCAGCAGTTTAGGGGGGACAGGAGATTCCTACAATGAGCAGTTCTTC
v_gene: TRBV6-2/TRBV6-3; j_gene: TRBJ2-1; abundance: .; d_gene: .; CDR3aa: CASSYSGNEQFF; CDR3nt: TGTGCCAGCAGTTACTCCGGGAATGAGCAGTTCTTC
v_gene: TRBV21-1; j_gene: TRBJ1-6; abundance: .; d_gene: .; CDR3aa: CASSTRCIVYNSPLHF; CDR3nt: TGTGCCAGCAGCACCCGGTGTATCGTATATAATTCACCCCTCCACTTT
v_gene: TRBV29-1; j_gene: TRBJ2-6; abundance: .; d_gene: .; CDR3aa: CSVILLGGANVLTF; CDR3nt: TGCAGCGTTATATTACTCGGTGGGGCCAACGTCCTGACTTTC
v_gene: TRBV4-3; j_gene: TRBJ2-2; abundance: .; d_gene: .; CDR3aa: CASSHDSLGNTGELFF; CDR3nt: TGCGCCAGCAGCCATGACAGCCTGGGTAACACCGGGGAGCTGTTTTTT
v_gene: TRBV9; j_gene: TRBJ1-3; abundance: .; d_gene: TRBD1; CDR3aa: CASSLRTGSDTIYF; CDR3nt: TGTGCCAGCAGCTTAAGGACAGGTAGTGACACCATATATTTT
v_gene: TRBV6-5; j_gene: TRBJ1-1; abundance: once; d_gene: .; CDR3aa: CASRIGLSNTEAFF; CDR3nt: TGTGCCAGCAGAATCGGACTCTCGAACACTGAAGCTTTCTTT
v_gene: TRBV29-1; j_gene: TRBJ2-1; abundance: .; d_gene: TRBD2; CDR3aa: CSVEGSWGRVNEQFF; CDR3nt: TGCAGCGTTGAGGGTTCTTGGGGGAGGGTGAATGAGCAGTTCTTC
v_gene: TRBV5-5; j_gene: TRBJ2-3; abundance: once; d_gene: .; CDR3aa: CASSPERLGDTQYF; CDR3nt: TGTGCCAGCAGCCCGGAGCGTCTGGGAGATACGCAGTATTTT
v_gene: TRBV29-1; j_gene: TRBJ2-7; abundance: .; d_gene: .; CDR3aa: CSVELGVEQYF; CDR3nt: TGCAGCGTTGAATTAGGGGTCGAGCAGTACTTC
v_gene: TRBV6-5; j_gene: TRBJ2-7; abundance: .; d_gene: TRBD1; CDR3aa: CASMTGVPYEQYF; CDR3nt: TGTGCCAGCATGACAGGGGTCCCCTACGAGCAGTACTTC
v_gene: TRBV6-5; j_gene: TRBJ2-6; abundance: .; d_gene: TRBD1; CDR3aa: CASSLTGAGANVLTF; CDR3nt: TGTGCCAGCAGTTTAACAGGGGCTGGGGCCAACGTCCTGACTTTC
v_gene: TRBV5-4; j_gene: TRBJ1-4; abundance: .; d_gene: TRBD1; CDR3aa: CASSNGQGREKLFF; CDR3nt: TGTGCCAGCAGCAACGGACAGGGAAGGGAAAAACTGTTTTTT
v_gene: TRBV19; j_gene: TRBJ2-2; abundance: .; d_gene: TRBD2; CDR3aa: CASKRIAGGAGELFF; CDR3nt: TGTGCCAGTAAACGCATAGCGGGAGGGGCCGGGGAGCTGTTTTTT
v_gene: TRBV19; j_gene: TRBJ2-1; abundance: .; d_gene: TRBD2; CDR3aa: CASRTGLASNEQFF; CDR3nt: TGTGCCAGTAGAACGGGACTAGCGAGCAATGAGCAGTTCTTC
v_gene: TRBV19; j_gene: TRBJ2-7; abundance: .; d_gene: .; CDR3aa: CASSIGAGSYEQYF; CDR3nt: TGTGCCAGTAGTATAGGGGCGGGCTCCTACGAGCAGTACTTC
v_gene: TRBV19; j_gene: TRBJ2-1; abundance: .; d_gene: .; CDR3aa: CASSISANNEQFF; CDR3nt: TGTGCCAGTAGTATATCAGCGAACAATGAGCAGTTCTTC
v_gene: TRBV7-9; j_gene: TRBJ1-1; abundance: .; d_gene: .; CDR3aa: CASSLEGGNTEAFF; CDR3nt: TGTGCCAGCAGCTTGGAAGGCGGTAACACTGAAGCTTTCTTT
v_gene: TRBV28; j_gene: TRBJ2-3; abundance: .; d_gene: TRBD2; CDR3aa: CASSMLGLAGYSTDTQYF; CDR3nt: TGTGCCAGCAGTATGTTGGGGTTAGCGGGGTATAGCACAGATACGCAGTATTTT
v_gene: TRBV11-1; j_gene: TRBJ1-2; abundance: once; d_gene: .; CDR3aa: CASSSLKGHNYGYTF; CDR3nt: TGTGCCAGCAGCTCCCTGAAGGGACATAACTATGGCTACACCTTC
v_gene: TRBV4-3; j_gene: TRBJ1-4; abundance: .; d_gene: .; CDR3aa: CASSQQLGTPNEKLFF; CDR3nt: TGCGCCAGCAGCCAACAGCTAGGGACACCGAATGAAAAACTGTTTTTT
v_gene: TRBV3-1/TRBV3-2; j_gene: TRBJ2-7; abundance: .; d_gene: .; CDR3aa: CASSQDWTGVGEQYF; CDR3nt: TGTGCCAGCAGCCAAGATTGGACGGGAGTGGGCGAGCAGTACTTC
v_gene: TRBV7-9; j_gene: TRBJ1-2; abundance: .; d_gene: .; CDR3aa: CASSPLRSTYGYTF; CDR3nt: TGTGCCAGCAGTCCTCTACGGAGCACCTATGGCTACACCTTC
v_gene: TRBV30; j_gene: TRBJ2-5; abundance: once; d_gene: TRBD1; CDR3aa: CAWSRGQPSGETQYF; CDR3nt: TGTGCCTGGAGTAGGGGACAGCCCTCGGGGGAGACCCAGTACTTC
v_gene: TRBV4-2; j_gene: TRBJ1-6; abundance: .; d_gene: TRBD1; CDR3aa: CASRIGTGNSPLHF; CDR3nt: TGTGCCAGCAGGATCGGGACAGGCAATTCACCCCTCCACTTT
v_gene: TRBV7-8; j_gene: TRBJ1-2; abundance: .; d_gene: TRBD1; CDR3aa: CASSSDRENGYTF; CDR3nt: TGTGCCAGCAGTTCGGACAGGGAGAATGGCTACACCTTC
v_gene: TRBV19; j_gene: TRBJ2-7; abundance: .; d_gene: .; CDR3aa: CASSPDRDRGYEQYF; CDR3nt: TGTGCCAGTAGCCCGGACCGGGATCGGGGCTACGAGCAGTACTTC
v_gene: TRBV14; j_gene: TRBJ2-1; abundance: .; d_gene: .; CDR3aa: CASSPWSGGYYNEQFF; CDR3nt: TGTGCCAGCAGCCCTTGGAGCGGAGGATATTACAATGAGCAGTTCTTC
v_gene: TRBV27; j_gene: TRBJ1-6; abundance: .; d_gene: TRBD1; CDR3aa: CASSLGQGNSPLHF; CDR3nt: TGTGCCAGCAGTTTAGGACAGGGGAATTCACCCCTCCACTTT
v_gene: TRBV5-1; j_gene: TRBJ2-1; abundance: .; d_gene: .; CDR3aa: CASGKSGETSYNEQFF; CDR3nt: TGCGCCAGCGGTAAGAGCGGAGAAACCTCCTACAATGAGCAGTTCTTC
v_gene: TRBV13; j_gene: TRBJ2-3; abundance: .; d_gene: TRBD1; CDR3aa: CASSPRTGGSTDTQYF; CDR3nt: TGTGCCAGCAGCCCTAGGACAGGCGGGAGCACAGATACGCAGTATTTT
v_gene: TRBV12-3/TRBV12-4; j_gene: TRBJ2-2; abundance: .; d_gene: .; CDR3aa: CASSLYTRELFF; CDR3nt: TGTGCCAGCAGTTTATACACCCGGGAGCTGTTTTTT
v_gene: TRBV9; j_gene: TRBJ1-1; abundance: .; d_gene: TRBD1; CDR3aa: CASSVGDRFMNTEAFF; CDR3nt: TGTGCCAGCAGCGTAGGGGACAGATTTATGAACACTGAAGCTTTCTTT
v_gene: TRBV5-1; j_gene: TRBJ2-3; abundance: .; d_gene: TRBD2; CDR3aa: CASSLEGPSSGRTDTQYF; CDR3nt: TGCGCCAGCAGCTTGGAAGGTCCCTCTAGCGGGAGAACAGATACGCAGTATTTT
v_gene: TRBV19; j_gene: TRBJ2-5; abundance: .; d_gene: TRBD2; CDR3aa: CASSTGGGTQYF; CDR3nt: TGTGCCAGTAGTACCGGGGGGGGGACCCAGTACTTC
v_gene: TRBV5-1; j_gene: TRBJ2-5; abundance: .; d_gene: TRBD1; CDR3aa: CASGTGQGGETQYF; CDR3nt: TGCGCCAGCGGAACCGGACAGGGTGGAGAGACCCAGTACTTC
v_gene: TRBV5-1; j_gene: TRBJ1-6; abundance: .; d_gene: .; CDR3aa: CASSSAGSNYNSPLHF; CDR3nt: TGCGCCAGCAGCTCCGCGGGAAGTAACTATAATTCACCCCTCCACTTT
v_gene: TRBV21-1; j_gene: TRBJ2-4; abundance: once; d_gene: .; CDR3aa: CASSKTVRAGERLLAKNIQYF; CDR3nt: TGTGCCAGCAGCAAGACCGTGCGGGCCGGGGAGCGGTTACTAGCCAAAAACATTCAGTACTTC
v_gene: TRBV6-5; j_gene: TRBJ2-2; abundance: .; d_gene: .; CDR3aa: CASSYGNPGTGELFF; CDR3nt: TGTGCCAGCAGTTACGGGAATCCGGGAACCGGGGAGCTGTTTTTT
v_gene: TRBV9; j_gene: TRBJ2-1; abundance: .; d_gene: TRBD2; CDR3aa: CASSVAGGRVSEQFF; CDR3nt: TGTGCCAGCAGCGTAGCTGGCGGGAGGGTCAGTGAGCAGTTCTTC
v_gene: TRBV19; j_gene: TRBJ1-1; abundance: .; d_gene: .; CDR3aa: CASSRSTGLLNTEAFF; CDR3nt: TGTGCCAGTAGTAGAAGTACAGGGTTGTTGAACACTGAAGCTTTCTTT
v_gene: TRBV28; j_gene: TRBJ1-5; abundance: .; d_gene: .; CDR3aa: CASSTDSVNQPQHF; CDR3nt: TGTGCCAGCAGCACCGACAGCGTCAATCAGCCCCAGCATTTT
v_gene: TRBV20-1; j_gene: TRBJ2-5; abundance: .; d_gene: .; CDR3aa: CSASDRETQYF; CDR3nt: TGCAGTGCTAGTGACCGAGAGACCCAGTACTTC
v_gene: TRBV19; j_gene: TRBJ1-4; abundance: .; d_gene: .; CDR3aa: CASRLWVGDNEKLFF; CDR3nt: TGTGCCAGTAGACTATGGGTAGGGGATAATGAAAAACTGTTTTTT
v_gene: TRBV28; j_gene: TRBJ2-3; abundance: .; d_gene: TRBD2; CDR3aa: CASRGGLAGTQYF; CDR3nt: TGTGCCAGCAGAGGAGGACTAGCGGGTACGCAGTATTTT
v_gene: TRBV29-1; j_gene: TRBJ2-1; abundance: .; d_gene: .; CDR3aa: CSARGRASSYNEQFF; CDR3nt: TGCAGCGCACGAGGGCGGGCTAGCTCCTACAATGAGCAGTTCTTC
v_gene: TRBV11-3; j_gene: TRBJ1-3; abundance: .; d_gene: .; CDR3aa: CASSSGSDGNTIYF; CDR3nt: TGTGCCAGCAGCTCAGGGTCTGACGGAAACACCATATATTTT
v_gene: TRBV7-2; j_gene: TRBJ2-7; abundance: .; d_gene: TRBD1; CDR3aa: CASSRTGGFDEQYF; CDR3nt: TGTGCCAGCAGCCGGACAGGGGGTTTCGACGAGCAGTACTTC
v_gene: TRBV28; j_gene: TRBJ1-4; abundance: once; d_gene: .; CDR3aa: CATGGGKVEKLFF; CDR3nt: TGTGCCACCGGGGGGGGGAAGGTTGAAAAACTGTTTTTT
v_gene: TRBV29-1; j_gene: TRBJ2-5; abundance: .; d_gene: .; CDR3aa: CSVLAGETQYF; CDR3nt: TGCAGCGTTCTTGCGGGGGAGACCCAGTACTTC